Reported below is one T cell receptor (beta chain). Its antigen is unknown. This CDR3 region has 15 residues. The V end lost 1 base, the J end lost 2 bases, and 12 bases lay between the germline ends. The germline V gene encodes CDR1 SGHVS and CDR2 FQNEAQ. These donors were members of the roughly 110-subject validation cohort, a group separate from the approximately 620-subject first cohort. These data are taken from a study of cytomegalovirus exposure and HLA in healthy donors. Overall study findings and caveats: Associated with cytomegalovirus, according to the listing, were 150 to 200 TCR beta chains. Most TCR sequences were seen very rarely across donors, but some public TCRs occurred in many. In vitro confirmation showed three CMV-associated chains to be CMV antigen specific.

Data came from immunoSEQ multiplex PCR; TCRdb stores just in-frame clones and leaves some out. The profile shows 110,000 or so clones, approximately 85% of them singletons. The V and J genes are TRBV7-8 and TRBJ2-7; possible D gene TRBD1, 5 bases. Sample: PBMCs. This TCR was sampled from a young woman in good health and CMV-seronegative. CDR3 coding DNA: TGTGCCAGCAGCTTAGATTCGTACAGGACCTACGAGCAGTACTTC. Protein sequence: CASSLDSYRTYEQYF.